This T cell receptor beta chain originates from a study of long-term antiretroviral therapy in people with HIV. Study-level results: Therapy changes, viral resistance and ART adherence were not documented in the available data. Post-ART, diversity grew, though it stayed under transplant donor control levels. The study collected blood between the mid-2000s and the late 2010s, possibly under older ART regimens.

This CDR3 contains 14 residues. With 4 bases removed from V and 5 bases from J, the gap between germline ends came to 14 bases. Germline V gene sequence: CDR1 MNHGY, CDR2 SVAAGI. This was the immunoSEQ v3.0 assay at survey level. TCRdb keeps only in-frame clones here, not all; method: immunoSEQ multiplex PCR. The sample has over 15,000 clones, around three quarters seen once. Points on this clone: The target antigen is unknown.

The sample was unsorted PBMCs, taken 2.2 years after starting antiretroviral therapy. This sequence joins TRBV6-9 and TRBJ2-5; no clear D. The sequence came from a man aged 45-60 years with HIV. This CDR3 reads CASSSIQRPETQYF. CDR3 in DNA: TGTGCCAGCAGTTCTATCCAGAGGCCGGAGACCCAGTACTTC.